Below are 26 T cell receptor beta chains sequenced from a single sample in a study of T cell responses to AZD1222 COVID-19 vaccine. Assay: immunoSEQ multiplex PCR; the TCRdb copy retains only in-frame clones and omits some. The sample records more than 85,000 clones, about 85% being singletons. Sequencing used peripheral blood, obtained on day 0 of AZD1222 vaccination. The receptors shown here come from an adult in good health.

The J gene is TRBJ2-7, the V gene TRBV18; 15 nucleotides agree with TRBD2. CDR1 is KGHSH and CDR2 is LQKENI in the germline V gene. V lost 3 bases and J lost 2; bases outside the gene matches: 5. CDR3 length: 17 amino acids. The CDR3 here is CASSPGTSGGPTYEQYF. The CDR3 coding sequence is TGTGCCAGCTCACCCGGGACTAGCGGGGGGCCTACCTACGAGCAGTACTTC.

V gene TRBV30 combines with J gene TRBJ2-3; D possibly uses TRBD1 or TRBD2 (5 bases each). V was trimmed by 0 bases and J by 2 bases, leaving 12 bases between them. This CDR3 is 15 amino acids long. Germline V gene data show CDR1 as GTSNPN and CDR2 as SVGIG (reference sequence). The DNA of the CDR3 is TGTGCCTGGAGTGTGGTGCAGGGACCCACAGATACGCAGTATTTT. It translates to CAWSVVQGPTDTQYF.

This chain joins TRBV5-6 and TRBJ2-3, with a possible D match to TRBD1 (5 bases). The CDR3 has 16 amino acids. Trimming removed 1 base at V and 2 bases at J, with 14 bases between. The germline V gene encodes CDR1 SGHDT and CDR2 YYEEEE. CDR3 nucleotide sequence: TGTGCCAGCAGCTTGTCTCTCTCTGGGGCCACAGATACGCAGTATTTT. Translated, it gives CASSLSLSGATDTQYF.

CDR3 protein: CASSVLLGQETQYF. In nucleotides, the CDR3 is TGTGCCAGCAGTGTACTTCTCGGCCAAGAGACCCAGTACTTC. This chain uses TRBV2 with TRBJ2-5, with no clear D. Germline lookup yields CDR1 SNHLY and CDR2 FYNNEI. CDR3 size: 14 residues. The ends were cut back, 4 bases at V and 1 base at J, with 10 bases in the middle.

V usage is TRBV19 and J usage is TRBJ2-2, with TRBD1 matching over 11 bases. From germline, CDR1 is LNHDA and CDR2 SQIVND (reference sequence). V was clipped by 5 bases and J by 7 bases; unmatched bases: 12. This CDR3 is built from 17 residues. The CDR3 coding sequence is TGTGCCAGTAGTTGGAACCTCGGACAGGGGGCCGTCGGGGAGCTGTTTTTT. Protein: CASSWNLGQGAVGELFF.

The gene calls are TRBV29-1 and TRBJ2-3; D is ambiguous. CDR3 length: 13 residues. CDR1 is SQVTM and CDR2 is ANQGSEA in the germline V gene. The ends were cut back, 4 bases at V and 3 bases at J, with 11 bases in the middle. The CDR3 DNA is TGCAGCGTTGGAGGCCCCGAGACAGATACGCAGTATTTT. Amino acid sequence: CSVGGPETDTQYF.

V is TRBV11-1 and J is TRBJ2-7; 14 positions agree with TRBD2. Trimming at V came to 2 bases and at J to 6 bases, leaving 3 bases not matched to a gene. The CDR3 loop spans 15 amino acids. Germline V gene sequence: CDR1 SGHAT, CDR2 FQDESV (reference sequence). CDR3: CASSLTGTSGGEQYF. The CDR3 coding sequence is TGTGCCAGCAGCTTAACCGGGACTAGCGGGGGCGAGCAGTACTTC.

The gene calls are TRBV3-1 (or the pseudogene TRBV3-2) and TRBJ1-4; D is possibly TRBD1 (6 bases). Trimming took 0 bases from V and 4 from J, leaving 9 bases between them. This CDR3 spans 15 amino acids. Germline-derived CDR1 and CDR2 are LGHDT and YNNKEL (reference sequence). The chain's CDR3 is CASSQELDSNEKLFF. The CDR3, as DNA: TGTGCCAGCAGCCAAGAGTTGGACAGTAATGAAAAACTGTTTTTT.

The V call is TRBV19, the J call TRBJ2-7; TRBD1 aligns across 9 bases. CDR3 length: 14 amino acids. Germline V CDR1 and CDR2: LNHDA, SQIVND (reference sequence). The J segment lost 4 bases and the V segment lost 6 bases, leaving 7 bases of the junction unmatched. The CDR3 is CASRPGQGPYEQYF. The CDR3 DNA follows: TGTGCCAGTAGGCCGGGACAGGGCCCTTACGAGCAGTACTTC. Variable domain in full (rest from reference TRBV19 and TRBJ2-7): DGGITQSPKYLFRKEGQNVTLSCEQNLNHDAMYWYRQDPGQGLRLIYYSQIVNDFQKGDIAEGYSVSREKKESFPLTVTSAQKNPTAFYLCASRPGQGPYEQYFGPGTRLTVT.

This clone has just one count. For the CDR3, the DNA is TGTGCCAGCAGGGCTGGACAGGATAATTCACCCCTCCACTTT. Translation: CASRAGQDNSPLHF. The gene calls are TRBV6-6 and TRBJ1-6; TRBD1 matches 7 bases. V was clipped by 6 bases and J by 5 bases; unmatched bases: 4. Germline assignment: CDR1 MNHNY and CDR2 SVGAGI (reference sequence). This CDR3 is 14 amino acids long.

CDR3 DNA: TGTGCTAGTGGCCCCAAAGCAAGGCTCTCTGGAAACACCATATATTTT. The encoded protein is CASGPKARLSGNTIYF. The chain has TRBV12-5 and TRBJ1-3, with D uncertain. The CDR3 has 16 residues. Germline assignment: CDR1 LGHNT and CDR2 FRNRAP. Trimming took 6 bases from V and 0 from J, leaving 15 bases between them.

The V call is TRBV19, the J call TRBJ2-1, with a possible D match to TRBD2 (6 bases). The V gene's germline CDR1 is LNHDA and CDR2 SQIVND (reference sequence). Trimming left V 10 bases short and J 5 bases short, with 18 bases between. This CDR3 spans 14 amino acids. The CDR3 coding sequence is TGTGCCACCTCGAAGCGGGTCCTCGACAATGAGCAGTTCTTC. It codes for CATSKRVLDNEQFF.

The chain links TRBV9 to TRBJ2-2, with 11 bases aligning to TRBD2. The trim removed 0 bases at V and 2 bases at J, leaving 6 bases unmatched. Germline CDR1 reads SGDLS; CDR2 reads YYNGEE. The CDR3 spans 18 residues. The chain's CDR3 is CASSVVSLAGGNTGELFF. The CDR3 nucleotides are TGTGCCAGCAGCGTAGTAAGTCTAGCGGGGGGAAACACCGGGGAGCTGTTTTTT. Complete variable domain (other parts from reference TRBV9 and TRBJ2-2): DSGVTQTPKHLITATGQRVTLRCSPRSGDLSVYWYQQSLDQGLQFLIQYYNGEERAKGNILERFSAQQFPDLHSELNLSSLELGDSALYFCASSVVSLAGGNTGELFFGEGSRLTVL.

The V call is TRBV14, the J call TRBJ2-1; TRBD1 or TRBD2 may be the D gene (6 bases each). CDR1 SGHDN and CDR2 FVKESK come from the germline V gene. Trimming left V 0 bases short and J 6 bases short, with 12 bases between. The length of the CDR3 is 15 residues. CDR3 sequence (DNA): TGTGCCAGCAGCCAAGATTGGGGGGCCCGCAATGAGCAGTTCTTC. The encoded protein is CASSQDWGARNEQFF.

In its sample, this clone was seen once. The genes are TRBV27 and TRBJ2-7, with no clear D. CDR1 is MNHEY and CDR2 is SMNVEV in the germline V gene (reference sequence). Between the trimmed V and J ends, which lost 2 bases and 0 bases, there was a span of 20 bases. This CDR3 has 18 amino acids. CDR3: CASSLEPRVSLSSYEQYF. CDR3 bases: TGTGCCAGCAGTTTAGAGCCGAGAGTGAGCCTTAGCTCCTACGAGCAGTACTTC.

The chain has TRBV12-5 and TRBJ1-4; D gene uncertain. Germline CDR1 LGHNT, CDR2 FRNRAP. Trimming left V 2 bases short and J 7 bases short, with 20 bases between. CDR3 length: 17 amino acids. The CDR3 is CASGLKPVLLDGEKLFF. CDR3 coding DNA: TGTGCTAGTGGTTTGAAGCCCGTACTGTTGGATGGTGAAAAACTGTTTTTT.

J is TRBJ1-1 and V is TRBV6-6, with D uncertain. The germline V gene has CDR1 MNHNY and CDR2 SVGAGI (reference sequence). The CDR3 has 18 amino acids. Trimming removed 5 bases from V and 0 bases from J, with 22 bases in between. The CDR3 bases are TGTGCCAGCAGTCCGCTCATGGAGTATGGCATATTGAACACTGAAGCTTTCTTT. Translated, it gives CASSPLMEYGILNTEAFF.

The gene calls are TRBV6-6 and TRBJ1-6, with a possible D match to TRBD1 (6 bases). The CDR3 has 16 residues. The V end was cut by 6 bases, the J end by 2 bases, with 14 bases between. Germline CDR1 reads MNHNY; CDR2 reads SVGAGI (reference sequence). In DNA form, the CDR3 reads TGTGCCAGCAGCTCGGAGGGACACCCCTATAATTCACCCCTCCACTTT. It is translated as CASSSEGHPYNSPLHF.

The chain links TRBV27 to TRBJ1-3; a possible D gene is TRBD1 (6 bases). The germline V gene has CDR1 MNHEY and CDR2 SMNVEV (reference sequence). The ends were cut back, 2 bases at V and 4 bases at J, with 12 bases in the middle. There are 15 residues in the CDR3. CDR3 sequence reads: CASSLNWGPGNTIYF. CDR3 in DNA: TGTGCCAGCAGTTTAAACTGGGGGCCAGGAAACACCATATATTTT.

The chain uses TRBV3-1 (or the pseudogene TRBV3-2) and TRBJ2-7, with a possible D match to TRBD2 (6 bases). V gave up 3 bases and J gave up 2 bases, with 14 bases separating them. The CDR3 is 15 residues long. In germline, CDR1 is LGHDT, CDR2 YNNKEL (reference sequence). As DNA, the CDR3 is TGTGCCAGCAGCCACGGGAGAGCAGAAACCTACGAGCAGTACTTC. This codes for CASSHGRAETYEQYF.

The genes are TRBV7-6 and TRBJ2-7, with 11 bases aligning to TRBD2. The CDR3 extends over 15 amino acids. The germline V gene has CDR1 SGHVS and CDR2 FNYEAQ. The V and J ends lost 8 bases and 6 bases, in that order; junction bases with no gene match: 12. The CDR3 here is CASLPLTSGTGEQYF. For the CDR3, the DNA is TGTGCCAGCTTACCCTTGACTAGCGGGACGGGCGAGCAGTACTTC.

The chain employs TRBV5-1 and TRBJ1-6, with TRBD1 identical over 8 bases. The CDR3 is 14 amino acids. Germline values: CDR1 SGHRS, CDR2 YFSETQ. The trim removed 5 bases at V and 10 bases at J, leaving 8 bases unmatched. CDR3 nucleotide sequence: TGCGCCAGCAGGCCCGGGACAGGCGAATCACCCCTCCACTTT. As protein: CASRPGTGESPLHF. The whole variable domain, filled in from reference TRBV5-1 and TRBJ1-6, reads KAGVTQTPRYLIKTRGQQVTLSCSPISGHRSVSWYQQTPGQGLQFLFEYFSETQRNKGNFPGRFSGRQFSNSRSEMNVSTLELGDSALYLCASRPGTGESPLHFGNGTRLTVT.

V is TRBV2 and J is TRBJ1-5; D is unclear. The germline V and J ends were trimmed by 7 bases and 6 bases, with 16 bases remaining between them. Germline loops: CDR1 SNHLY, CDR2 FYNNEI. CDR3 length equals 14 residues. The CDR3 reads CASKEGIVGQPQHF. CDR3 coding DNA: TGTGCCAGCAAAGAGGGTATTGTAGGTCAGCCCCAGCATTTT.

In nucleotides, the CDR3 is TGCGCTTCCAGCGGCCAGCGGGGGGTGGCTACGCAGTATTTT. Protein: CASSGQRGVATQYF. The rearrangement uses TRBV4-3 and TRBJ2-3; 9 nucleotides agree with TRBD2. Germline V lookup: CDR1 LGHNA, CDR2 YSLEER. The CDR3 sequence is 14 residues long.

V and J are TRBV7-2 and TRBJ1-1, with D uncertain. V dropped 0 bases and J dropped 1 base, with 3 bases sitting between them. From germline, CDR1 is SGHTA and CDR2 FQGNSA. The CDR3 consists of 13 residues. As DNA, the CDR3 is TGTGCCAGCAGCTTAGCCAGGAACACTGAAGCTTTCTTT. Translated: CASSLARNTEAFF.

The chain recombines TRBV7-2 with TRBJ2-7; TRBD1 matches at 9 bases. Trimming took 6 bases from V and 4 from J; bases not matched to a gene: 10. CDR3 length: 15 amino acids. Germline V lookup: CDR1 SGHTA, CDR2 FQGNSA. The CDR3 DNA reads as TGTGCCAGCAGGCTCGGACAGGGGTCCCAATACGAGCAGTACTTC. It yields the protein CASRLGQGSQYEQYF.